This paragraph reports one T cell receptor (beta chain). V lost 6 bases to trimming and J lost 4 bases, with 16 bases between them. CDR3 size: 14 residues. These data come from a study of early T cells in non-severe SARS-CoV-2 infection. TCRdb reanalysed the 5' RACE reads using MiXCR and keeps one entry per CDR3 protein. The repertoire holds about 70,000 distinct CDR3 sequences, with around 15% as singletons. Sequences were derived from whole blood, sampled at baseline. The chain combines TRBV12-3 or TRBV12-4 with TRBJ2-7; the D gene could be TRBD1 or TRBD2 (5 bases each). This clonotype originated in an adult who was a healthcare worker with PCR-confirmed SARS-CoV-2 infection or an uninfected control (not recorded which). The CDR3 DNA sequence: TGTGCCAGCAGCCGAGGGGTAGTTCCGTACGAGCAGTACTTC. Its protein product is CASSRGVVPYEQYF.